Listed below are T cell receptor beta chains from one sample, sequenced in a study of blood T cell repertoires in COVID-19. Data came from immunoSEQ multiplex PCR; TCRdb stores just in-frame clones and leaves some out. The sample holds about 270,000 clones; 90% are singletons and the top ten take 4.1%. Sequenced sample: PBMCs or T cells enriched from blood (not recorded which). The origin of the receptors is a woman under 40 with acute COVID-19. Both conserved end residues are trimmed from each CDR3.

v_gene,CDR3aa
TRBV15,ATSRAWDKRVNT
TRBV11-2,ASSRSGRAEF
TRBV3-1/TRBV3-2,ASSQEGGRYGYT
TRBV10-1,ASSELETSGINEQF
TRBV28,ASSFDSFYGYT
TRBV9,ASSVASSGANVLT
TRBV3-1/TRBV3-2,ASSQVSSYEQY
TRBV5-8,ASSNHPGLETQY
TRBV7-8,ASSPHSGGALGELF
TRBV28,ASTSPYVGQGNQPQH
TRBV18,ASSPGTAPGAGDQETQY
TRBV15,ATSRTTPGLGTGELF
TRBV4-1,ASSFEGAKGYT
TRBV11-2,ASCDTLGATNEKLF
TRBV6-1,ASSEFAHIEQF
TRBV7-2,ASSLQTENTEAF
TRBV29-1,SVAPGSNQPQH
TRBV21-1,ASSKDSGSSYEQY
TRBV7-2,ASSPDNSPLH
TRBV3-1/TRBV3-2,ASSPPGLAGGTSMKQY
TRBV15,ATSRDQGVLGTEAF
TRBV2,ASSISGEGTVTQY
TRBV15,ATSRSGSTDTQY
TRBV15,ASATGDTGTSRGTGELF
TRBV3-1/TRBV3-2,ASSLLADSYNEQF
TRBV5-1,ASSSRPIGVEGGSPLH
TRBV6-4,ASSETSLITDTQY
TRBV27,ASSSGGLNYNEQF
TRBV28,ASSLSTGTENSPLH
TRBV9,ASSVGSGRGFGADTQY
TRBV6-1,ASSEIPREDNTGELF
TRBV21-1,ASSKGVRKGTVVIDSYT
TRBV27,ASAGTDSYNEQF
TRBV15,ATSRDLGGAGDTQY
TRBV14,ASSQVWSTTNTGELF
TRBV5-4,ASSFPGQGGQETQY
TRBV7-3,ASSFSGEGTEAF
TRBV4-3,ASSQSLLAGGPFYEQY
TRBV27,ASSFSRGNEQF
TRBV3-1/TRBV3-2,ASSHIQAGPQETQY